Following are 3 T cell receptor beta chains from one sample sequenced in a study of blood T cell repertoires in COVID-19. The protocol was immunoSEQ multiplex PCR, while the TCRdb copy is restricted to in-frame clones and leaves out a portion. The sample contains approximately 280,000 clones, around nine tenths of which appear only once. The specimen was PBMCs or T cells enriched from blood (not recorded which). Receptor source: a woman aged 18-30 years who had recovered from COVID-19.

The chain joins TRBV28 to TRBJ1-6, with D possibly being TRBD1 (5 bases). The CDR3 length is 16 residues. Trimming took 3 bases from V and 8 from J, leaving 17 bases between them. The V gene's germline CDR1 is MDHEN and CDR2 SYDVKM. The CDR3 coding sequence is TGTGCCAGCAGTTTCGGGGGAGGAGTCCGCGATTCACCCCTCCACTTT. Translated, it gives CASSFGGGVRDSPLHF. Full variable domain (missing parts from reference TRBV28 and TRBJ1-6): DVKVTQSSRYLVKRTGEKVFLECVQDMDHENMFWYRQDPGLGLRLIYFSYDVKMKEKGDIPEGYSVSREKKERFSLILESASTNQTSMYLCASSFGGGVRDSPLHFGNGTRLTVT.

CDR3 residues: CASTRTQNQPQHF. CDR3 sequence (DNA): TGTGCCAGTACTAGGACACAAAATCAGCCCCAGCATTTT. The V gene is TRBV19, the J gene TRBJ1-5; a possible D gene is TRBD1 (5 bases). Germline lookup yields CDR1 LNHDA and CDR2 SQIVND (reference sequence). This CDR3 is built from 13 residues. Trimming cost V 7 bases and J 4 bases, with 11 bases left between them.

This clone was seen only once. Here the CDR3 DNA reads TGTGCCTGGAGTATCGATGAGCAGTTCTTC. Residues: CAWSIDEQFF. The J gene is TRBJ2-1, the V gene TRBV30; D is unresolved. CDR3 length equals 10 residues. Looked up from germline, CDR1 is GTSNPN and CDR2 is SVGIG (reference sequence). Trimming stripped 2 bases from V and 8 bases from J, with 4 bases between.